A selection of T cell receptor beta chains follows, all from one sample in a study of T cell responses to AZD1222 COVID-19 vaccine. Measured with immunoSEQ multiplex PCR; TCRdb has only the in-frame clones, and not every one. The table lists 200,000 to 250,000 clones, roughly 94% of them singletons. The sample in question was peripheral blood, obtained 28 days after the second dose of the MenACWY control vaccine. The receptor set was obtained from an adult who received the MenACWY meningococcal vaccine as a control. Both conserved end residues are part of each CDR3. A D gene is named only where the DNA matches it firmly. Size values are once, few and many counts, or a class for expanded clones, and some rows have none.

abundance	v_gene	d_gene	j_gene	CDR3nt	CDR3aa
-	TRBV5-1	-	TRBJ2-2	TGCGCCAGCAGCTTGTTGGGGAACACCGGGGAGCTGTTTTTT	CASSLLGNTGELFF
-	TRBV18	-	TRBJ1-5	TGTGCCAGCTCACCACCGTATAGCAATCAGCCCCAGCATTTT	CASSPPYSNQPQHF
-	TRBV27	-	TRBJ2-7	TGTGCCAGCAGTTTATCGGGCTGGGACGGCTCCTACGAGCAGTACTTC	CASSLSGWDGSYEQYF
few	TRBV7-9	-	TRBJ2-5	TGTGCCAGCAGCCCCGGATACGAGACCCAGTACTTC	CASSPGYETQYF
-	TRBV7-9	-	TRBJ2-3	TGTGCCAGCAGCTTCCAACTCCCGCCAGATACGCAGTATTTT	CASSFQLPPDTQYF
-	TRBV19	TRBD2	TRBJ2-1	TGTGCCAGTAAAATAATTGGCGGGAGAGACAATGAGCAGTTCTTC	CASKIIGGRDNEQFF
-	TRBV7-8	-	TRBJ1-5	TGTGCCAGCAGCTTAGGCCTGAATCAGCCCCAGCATTTT	CASSLGLNQPQHF
-	TRBV5-1	-	TRBJ1-2	TGCGCCAGCAGCTCCGGGACTGCGGAAGGCTACACCTTC	CASSSGTAEGYTF
once	TRBV6-5	-	TRBJ2-1	TGTGCCAGCAGAGGAGCGGTTTACAATGAGCAGTTCTTC	CASRGAVYNEQFF
-	TRBV5-1	-	TRBJ2-2	TGCGCCAGCAGCTTGCTCGGGGAGCTGTTTTTT	CASSLLGELFF
-	TRBV25-1	-	TRBJ1-3	TGTGCCAGCAGTGAACGGTTCTCTGGAAACACCATATATTTT	CASSERFSGNTIYF
-	TRBV3-1/TRBV3-2	-	TRBJ2-1	TGTGCCAGCAGCCAAGAATCTGGGTATCATGAGCAGTTCTTC	CASSQESGYHEQFF
-	TRBV3-1/TRBV3-2	TRBD2	TRBJ2-7	TGTGCCAGCAGTCCGACTAGCGGGACCACCTACGAGCAGTACTTC	CASSPTSGTTYEQYF
once	TRBV28	-	TRBJ2-1	TGTGCCAGCAGGAAACGACAGGGGAGGGATGAGCAGTTCTTC	CASRKRQGRDEQFF
-	TRBV10-3	-	TRBJ1-3	TGTGCCATCAGTGAGTCGAGGGGTCGAGGGACTGGAAACACCATATATTTT	CAISESRGRGTGNTIYF
-	TRBV6-4	-	TRBJ1-2	TGTGCCAGCAGCCCTCAGAGCGGCTATAACTATGGCTACACCTTC	CASSPQSGYNYGYTF
-	TRBV6-5	TRBD1	TRBJ2-7	TGTGCCAGCAGGTCACAGGGGGCTTCACTCTACGAGCAGTACTTC	CASRSQGASLYEQYF
-	TRBV4-1	-	TRBJ2-2	TGCGCCAGCAGCCAGGGCCCGTTAACCGGGGAGCTGTTTTTT	CASSQGPLTGELFF